Included here is one TCR beta chain sequence, with context. The data are from a study of T cell changes during pregnancy in multiple sclerosis. Sequencing was performed with immunoSEQ multiplex PCR; in TCRdb, only in-frame clones are kept and a portion is missing. The table has under 95,000 clones, around 94% seen once; the top ten hold more than 0.95%. There are 11 residues in the CDR3. Trimming cost V 3 bases and J 4 bases, with 5 bases left between them. Germline CDR1 and CDR2: SGDLS and YYNGEE. The sequencing used peripheral blood, collected in the second trimester of pregnancy. This receptor was identified in a female donor in good health, enrolled as a control in a pregnancy study. The chain joins TRBV9 to TRBJ2-7; D is unresolved. This CDR3 is CASSALYEQYF. CDR3 DNA sequence: TGTGCCAGCAGCGCCCTTTACGAGCAGTACTTC.